What follows are 28 T cell receptor beta chains derived from one specimen sequenced in a study of shared clonotypes between healthy human individuals. Here immunoSEQ multiplex PCR was the method, and the copy in TCRdb shows in-frame clones only, minus some. The sample includes about 2 million clones, roughly 94% of them seen just once. Sequencing was done on a sample of naive CD4+ T cells sorted from blood. Subset described: CD45RA+ positively selected. The receptor set was obtained from a man aged 18 to 29 in good health.

The V and J genes are TRBV7-9 and TRBJ2-2; D call uncertain. The CDR3 loop spans 13 amino acids. V was pared by 5 bases and J by 1 base, with 5 bases between. Looked up from germline, CDR1 is SEHNR and CDR2 is FQNEAQ (reference sequence). CDR3 in amino acids: CASSPRNTGELFF. The CDR3 region has the DNA TGTGCCAGCAGCCCCAGGAACACCGGGGAGCTGTTTTTT.

This sequence joins TRBV5-4 and TRBJ2-7; the match to TRBD2 covers 9 bases. The CDR3 runs to 16 residues. Germline lookup yields CDR1 SGHNT and CDR2 YYREEE (reference sequence). J gave up 6 bases and V 1 base, and 11 bases lay outside the gene matches. CDR3 DNA sequence: TGTGCCAGCAGCTTGTTCGGGGCGGGAGGGACCGCCGAGCAGTACTTC. This encodes CASSLFGAGGTAEQYF.

This clone turned up a few times. This sequence joins TRBV10-1 and TRBJ1-5; D is perhaps TRBD1 (5 bases). The germline V gene has CDR1 WNHNN and CDR2 SYGVQD (reference sequence). V lost 1 base, J lost 1 base, and 8 bases lay in between. The CDR3 sequence is 15 residues long. The CDR3 DNA sequence: TGCGCCAGCAGTGAGTTCAGGGTAAGCAATCAGCCCCAGCATTTT. This encodes CASSEFRVSNQPQHF.

This chain uses TRBV19 with TRBJ2-7; D tentatively reads TRBD1 or TRBD2 (5 bases each). The CDR3 runs 14 residues. Between the trimmed V and J ends, which lost 4 bases and 4 bases, there was a span of 14 bases. Germline V gives CDR1 LNHDA, CDR2 SQIVND (reference sequence). The CDR3, as DNA: TGTGCCAGTAGTACTAGGGGCGCGGGTTACGAGCAGTACTTC. Translated, it gives CASSTRGAGYEQYF.

To note about this clone: Since a much larger clone is just one base distant, this may be a read error. The V call is TRBV10-3, the J call TRBJ2-7; D call uncertain. CDR1 and CDR2 (germline): ENHRY, SYGVKD. This CDR3 comprises 11 residues. Written as DNA, the CDR3 is TGTGCCGTCAGTGAGGCCTACGAGCAGTACTTC. It codes for CAVSEAYEQYF.

This CDR3 is CASSDGGVDEQFF. As DNA, the CDR3 is TGTGCCAGCAGTGACGGGGGAGTCGATGAGCAGTTCTTC. The V gene is TRBV2, the J gene TRBJ2-1; perhaps TRBD2 as D (6 bases). The CDR3 length is 13 residues. Trimming removed 3 bases at V and 8 bases at J, with 11 bases between. Germline lookup yields CDR1 SNHLY and CDR2 FYNNEI.

The chain uses TRBV30 and TRBJ2-1, with D unresolved. CDR3 length equals 13 residues. Per germline, CDR1 GTSNPN and CDR2 SVGIG (reference sequence). The V end lost 3 bases, the J end lost 7 bases, and 13 bases lay between the germline ends. The CDR3 here is CAWSPSLRNEQFF. The CDR3 region has the DNA TGTGCCTGGAGCCCCTCCCTCAGGAATGAGCAGTTCTTC. The full variable domain, rest sourced from reference TRBV30 and TRBJ2-1, is SQTIHQWPATLVQPVGSPLSLECTVEGTSNPNLYWYRQAAGRGLQLLFYSVGIGQISSEVPQNLSASRPQDRQFILSSKKLLLSDSGFYLCAWSPSLRNEQFFGPGTRLTVL.

This chain links TRBV30 with TRBJ1-1; no reliable D call. The ends were cut back, 0 bases at V and 2 bases at J, with 13 bases in the middle. The CDR3 extends over 15 amino acids. CDR1 and CDR2 from the germline V gene are GTSNPN and SVGIG (reference sequence). This CDR3 reads CAWSVSALGNTEAFF. DNA for the CDR3: TGTGCCTGGAGTGTTAGTGCCCTAGGTAACACTGAAGCTTTCTTT.

This rearrangement joins TRBV10-2 to TRBJ2-7; the match to TRBD1 covers 9 bases. The CDR3 totals 14 residues. The trim removed 8 bases at V and 4 bases at J, leaving 9 bases unmatched. In germline, CDR1 is WSHSY, CDR2 SAAADI. The CDR3 DNA sequence: TGCGCCAGCGGGGACAGGGAAGGGTCGTACGAGCAGTACTTC. Its protein product is CASGDREGSYEQYF.

The chain uses TRBV6-5 and TRBJ1-2; the D gene is possibly TRBD1 (5 bases). The germline V gene has CDR1 MNHEY and CDR2 SVGAGI. This CDR3 region has 12 residues. Deletions cut 1 base from V and 8 bases from J, with 8 bases between. The CDR3 protein is CASSYWAGGYTF. DNA of the CDR3: TGTGCCAGCAGTTACTGGGCAGGGGGCTACACCTTC.

In this sample, this clone turned up a few times. The J gene is TRBJ2-6, the V gene TRBV5-1, with TRBD1 matching over 7 bases. From germline, CDR1 is SGHRS and CDR2 YFSETQ. This CDR3 has 18 amino acids. J gave up 0 bases and V 1 base, and 7 bases lay outside the gene matches. As DNA, the CDR3 is TGCGCCAGCAGCTTGTCCGGGACAGCTGGCTCTGGGGCCAACGTCCTGACTTTC. This encodes CASSLSGTAGSGANVLTF.

Here the CDR3 DNA reads TGTGCCAGCAGCTTGGAACCGTATAGCAATCAGCCCCAGCATTTT. This codes for CASSLEPYSNQPQHF. The rearrangement joins TRBV5-5 to TRBJ1-5; D remains unclear. The CDR3 runs to 15 residues. The V gene lost 0 bases and the J gene lost 0 bases, with 7 bases spanning the gap. CDR1 is SGHKS and CDR2 is YYEKEE in the germline V gene (reference sequence).

The genes are TRBV5-1 and TRBJ1-1; possibly TRBD1 for D (5 bases). The V gene lost 5 bases and the J gene lost 1 base, with 12 bases spanning the gap. CDR3 length: 14 amino acids. CDR1 is SGHRS and CDR2 is YFSETQ in the germline V gene. The CDR3 nucleotides are TGCGCCAGCAGGTTAGGGACTGCGAACACTGAAGCTTTCTTT. It specifies CASRLGTANTEAFF. The entire variable domain, with the rest obtained from reference TRBV5-1 and TRBJ1-1, is as follows: KAGVTQTPRYLIKTRGQQVTLSCSPISGHRSVSWYQQTPGQGLQFLFEYFSETQRNKGNFPGRFSGRQFSNSRSEMNVSTLELGDSALYLCASRLGTANTEAFFGQGTRLTVV.

V and J are TRBV25-1 and TRBJ1-6; D not certain. This CDR3 spans 14 amino acids. V dropped 7 bases and J dropped 3 bases, with 10 bases sitting between them. Germline values: CDR1 MGHDK, CDR2 SYGVNS. Here the CDR3 reads CASTLGGYNSPLHF. CDR3 coding DNA: TGTGCCAGCACGCTGGGAGGCTATAATTCACCCCTCCACTTT.

The chain's CDR3 is CASSGSDGKYF. CDR3 DNA sequence: TGTGCCAGCAGCGGTAGTGATGGGAAGTACTTC. This chain joins TRBV2 and TRBJ2-7; D is uncertain. CDR3 length: 11 amino acids. Trimming took 6 bases from V and 11 from J, leaving 14 bases between them. The germline V gene encodes CDR1 SNHLY and CDR2 FYNNEI.

The J gene is TRBJ2-5, the V gene TRBV9, with 10 bases identical to TRBD2. The germline V gene encodes CDR1 SGDLS and CDR2 YYNGEE. This CDR3 region has 15 residues. V was pared by 0 bases and J by 5 bases, with 4 bases of the junction left unmatched. CDR3: CASSVGLAGEETQYF. The CDR3 DNA is TGTGCCAGCAGCGTAGGTCTAGCGGGGGAGGAGACCCAGTACTTC.

This chain connects TRBV4-3 to TRBJ2-1, with TRBD2 matching over 13 bases. The CDR3 sequence is 17 residues long. Germline trimming cut 3 bases from V and 1 base from J; bases unmatched to any gene: 3. CDR1 is LGHNA and CDR2 is YSLEER in the germline V gene. CDR3 sequence reads: CASSQGTSGISYNEQFF. The CDR3 nucleotides read TGCGCCAGCAGCCAGGGGACTAGCGGGATTTCCTACAATGAGCAGTTCTTC.

The genes are TRBV9 and TRBJ2-3; weak D call: TRBD2 (7 bases). V gave up 0 bases and J gave up 5 bases, with 19 bases separating them. This CDR3 contains 17 residues. The germline V gene encodes CDR1 SGDLS and CDR2 YYNGEE. The CDR3 here is CASSVESFGGRVDTQYF. CDR3 bases: TGTGCCAGCAGCGTAGAGAGTTTCGGGGGGCGGGTAGATACGCAGTATTTT.

The chain uses TRBV9 and TRBJ2-2; 9 bases align to TRBD2. CDR1 and CDR2 (germline): SGDLS, YYNGEE. The CDR3 runs to 16 residues. J was trimmed by 1 base and V by 3 bases; bases with no gene match: 4. In nucleotides, the CDR3 is TGTGCCAGCAGCGGAAGCGGGAGGATGAACACCGGGGAGCTGTTTTTT. Its translation is CASSGSGRMNTGELFF.

The V call is TRBV4-3, the J call TRBJ1-6; 7 bases align to TRBD1. The CDR3 totals 15 residues. Losses at the gene ends were 4 bases for V and 5 bases for J; bases not matched to a gene: 5. The germline V gene encodes CDR1 LGHNA and CDR2 YSLEER. CDR3 coding DNA: TGCGCCAGCAGCCCCCGACAGGGAAATAATTCACCCCTCCACTTT. Residues: CASSPRQGNNSPLHF.

The chain uses TRBV18 and TRBJ2-1; the D gene is possibly TRBD2 (5 bases). This CDR3 has 16 amino acids. With 4 bases removed from V and 3 bases from J, the gap between germline ends came to 16 bases. Per the germline V gene, CDR1 is KGHSH and CDR2 is LQKENI. The CDR3, as DNA: TGTGCCAGCTCACGTATAGGAGGCTCTATCTACAATGAGCAGTTCTTC. Translated: CASSRIGGSIYNEQFF.

The table lists this clone with many counts. Here the CDR3 DNA reads TGCGCCAGCAGCCAAGATGGGGAGGCTGGGCTGAACGAGCAGTACTTC. Translation: CASSQDGEAGLNEQYF. The rearrangement links TRBV4-3 to TRBJ2-7, with D possibly matching TRBD2 (6 bases). Trimming stripped 0 bases from V and 5 bases from J, with 17 bases between. CDR3 length equals 16 residues. Germline values: CDR1 LGHNA, CDR2 YSLEER.

In regard to this clone: One end of the junction is discordant with germline, which a read error may explain. The chain employs TRBV25-1 and TRBJ2-7, with 8 bases lining up with TRBD1. Germline V gives CDR1 MGHDK, CDR2 SYGVNS. The CDR3 sequence is 14 residues long. The CDR3 DNA reads TGTGCCAGCAGTGACCCAGGGGGCTCCGACGAGCAGTACTTC. It codes for CASSDPGGSDEQYF.

J is TRBJ1-1 and V is TRBV10-1; possible D gene TRBD1, 5 bases. The V end was cut by 5 bases, the J end by 1 base, with 8 bases between. Germline CDR1 and CDR2: WNHNN and SYGVQD (reference sequence). CDR3 length: 13 amino acids. CDR3 bases: TGCGCCAGCAGTTTCGACAGGAACACTGAAGCTTTCTTT. It translates to CASSFDRNTEAFF.

On this clone: Other DNA sequences from this sample encode an identical CDR3 as well. The chain carries TRBV19 and TRBJ2-7; 12 bases agree with TRBD2. The CDR3 consists of 16 residues. Germline CDR1 and CDR2: LNHDA and SQIVND (reference sequence). V was pared by 3 bases and J by 3 bases, with 6 bases of the junction left unmatched. The CDR3 sequence is CASSIEATSGSYEQYF. DNA of the CDR3: TGTGCCAGTAGTATTGAGGCGACTAGCGGGAGCTACGAGCAGTACTTC.

J is TRBJ1-1 and V is TRBV5-1; 10 positions match TRBD1. CDR1 and CDR2 (germline): SGHRS, YFSETQ. The CDR3 totals 16 residues. V lost 4 bases to trimming and J lost 2 bases; unmatched junction nucleotides: 8. In DNA, the CDR3 is TGCGCCAGCAGCCCGGGAGACAGGGGGCCCAACACTGAAGCTTTCTTT. It specifies CASSPGDRGPNTEAFF.

A note on this clone: This sample also contains other DNA sequences that code for the same CDR3. The V call is TRBV18, the J call TRBJ1-1; D gene uncertain. The CDR3 runs 14 residues. Germline values: CDR1 KGHSH, CDR2 LQKENI. Trimming took off 2 bases at V and 1 base at J, with 8 bases between the two ends. The CDR3 region has the DNA TGTGCCAGCTCACCAGGTGCGGAGAACACTGAAGCTTTCTTT. Its protein is CASSPGAENTEAFF.

The chain is built from TRBV29-1 and TRBJ1-5; 8 bases are shared with TRBD1. The ends lost 7 bases at V and 0 bases at J; junction bases unmatched: 8. Germline lookup yields CDR1 SQVTM and CDR2 ANQGSEA. CDR3 length: 15 amino acids. This CDR3 reads CSALQGGSSNQPQHF. For the CDR3, the DNA is TGCAGCGCCCTACAGGGGGGAAGTAGCAATCAGCCCCAGCATTTT.